These 14 T cell receptor beta chains originate from one sample sequenced in a study of blood T cell repertoires in COVID-19 (dated by TCRdb to the early 2020s). Library method: the immunoSEQ multiplex PCR assay. Here the immuneACCESS table is served through TCRdb, limited to in-frame sequences with V and J called. Missing clones are a known gap in these copies; in checked studies unresolved V genes cover under half, and the rest lacks a known reason. The sample profile shows about 180,000 clones; approximately 80% of them were found once. Clones ranked in the top ten supply about an eighth of the sample. The sample was PBMCs or T cells enriched from blood (not recorded which). All receptors derive from a man aged 60 to 69 who had been exposed to COVID-19.

V gene TRBV12-3 or TRBV12-4 combines with J gene TRBJ1-2; no firm D call. The CDR3 has 13 residues. V was pared by 0 bases and J by 4 bases, with 6 bases between. The CDR3 spells CASSLAYSYGYTF. Here the CDR3 DNA reads TGTGCCAGCAGTTTAGCGTACAGCTATGGCTACACCTTC.

V gene TRBV28 combines with J gene TRBJ1-2; 7 bases are a match to TRBD1. The V and J ends lost 5 bases and 2 bases, in that order; junction bases with no gene match: 8. Per germline, CDR1 MDHEN and CDR2 SYDVKM. The length of the CDR3 is 15 residues. The DNA of the CDR3 is TGTGCCAGCAGTCCCTCCGAGGGGGCGAACTATGGCTACACCTTC. Its protein product is CASSPSEGANYGYTF.

This clone was seen a few times. The chain combines TRBV5-5 with TRBJ2-7, with a possible D match to TRBD1 (5 bases). V dropped 4 bases and J dropped 5 bases, with 16 bases sitting between them. CDR1 is SGHKS, CDR2 YYEKEE, per germline (reference sequence). The CDR3 extends over 14 amino acids. The CDR3 spells CASSPQTAVNEQYF. The CDR3 bases are TGTGCCAGCAGCCCCCAGACAGCCGTGAACGAGCAGTACTTC.

V is TRBV3-1 (or the pseudogene TRBV3-2) and J is TRBJ1-4, with D uncertain. Germline V gives CDR1 LGHDT, CDR2 YNNKEL (reference sequence). The CDR3 extends over 14 amino acids. V was trimmed by 1 base and J by 8 bases, leaving 11 bases between them. The CDR3 region has the DNA TGTGCCAGCAGCCAAGGGAGGGTTCGGGAAAAACTGTTTTTT. Translation: CASSQGRVREKLFF.

Only a few counts were recorded for this clone. The V gene is TRBV10-3, the J gene TRBJ1-3; D is uncertain. V was trimmed by 7 bases and J by 3 bases, leaving 10 bases between them. There are 13 residues in the CDR3. Germline V gene sequence: CDR1 ENHRY, CDR2 SYGVKD. The CDR3 sequence is CAIMGSVGNTIYF. The CDR3 DNA reads TGTGCCATCATGGGCTCAGTTGGAAACACCATATATTTT.

This sequence joins TRBV6-4 and TRBJ1-1; a possible D gene is TRBD1 (6 bases). With 5 bases removed from V and 1 base from J, the gap between germline ends came to 11 bases. CDR3 length equals 14 residues. Per germline, CDR1 MRHNA and CDR2 SNTAGT. This CDR3 is CASSPGAKNTEAFF. In nucleotides, the CDR3 is TGTGCCAGCAGTCCAGGGGCAAAGAACACTGAAGCTTTCTTT.

J is TRBJ2-2 and V is TRBV19; TRBD1 agrees at 8 bases. The CDR3 covers 14 residues. From germline, CDR1 is LNHDA and CDR2 SQIVND (reference sequence). Germline trimming cut 4 bases from V and 2 bases from J; bases unmatched to any gene: 0. The CDR3 region is CASSTGGNTGELFF. CDR3 bases: TGTGCCAGTAGTACAGGGGGCAACACCGGGGAGCTGTTTTTT.

V usage is TRBV3-1 (or the pseudogene TRBV3-2) and J usage is TRBJ1-6; weak D call: TRBD1 (5 bases). The CDR3 contains 15 residues. Trimming left V 0 bases short and J 5 bases short, with 8 bases between. Germline assignment: CDR1 LGHDT and CDR2 YNNKEL (reference sequence). The CDR3 nucleotides are TGTGCCAGCAGCCAAGAGGGGCGGAATAATTCACCCCTCCACTTT. Translated: CASSQEGRNNSPLHF.

The chain uses TRBV19 and TRBJ1-2, with 11 bases that match TRBD1. This CDR3 spans 17 amino acids. V lost 5 bases and J lost 0; bases outside the gene matches: 8. The V gene's germline CDR1 is LNHDA and CDR2 SQIVND (reference sequence). Written as DNA, the CDR3 is TGTGCCAGTAGTTCCGGACAGGGGGCCAGCGCTAACTATGGCTACACCTTC. Its protein is CASSSGQGASANYGYTF. Together with reference TRBV19 and TRBJ1-2, the CDR3 gives the full variable domain: DGGITQSPKYLFRKEGQNVTLSCEQNLNHDAMYWYRQDPGQGLRLIYYSQIVNDFQKGDIAEGYSVSREKKESFPLTVTSAQKNPTAFYLCASSSGQGASANYGYTFGSGTRLTVV.

The V gene is TRBV6-5, the J gene TRBJ1-5, with D possibly being TRBD1 (5 bases). The V end lost 2 bases, the J end lost 1 base, and 9 bases lay between the germline ends. The germline CDR1 and CDR2 sequences are MNHEY and SVGAGI. The CDR3 loop spans 15 amino acids. The CDR3 protein is CASSYGGGSNQPQHF. CDR3 nucleotide sequence: TGTGCCAGCAGTTACGGGGGGGGGAGCAATCAGCCCCAGCATTTT.

J is TRBJ2-1 and V is TRBV24-1; TRBD2 matches at 14 bases. The CDR3 spans 16 residues. The V gene end was trimmed by 6 bases and the J gene end by 6 bases; junction bases not matched to a gene: 6. Per germline, CDR1 KGHDR and CDR2 SFDVKD. The CDR3 bases are TGTGCCACCAGTTACAGGACTAGCGGGAGGTTCAATGAGCAGTTCTTC. It codes for CATSYRTSGRFNEQFF.

V is TRBV2 and J is TRBJ2-1, with 10 bases lining up with TRBD2. Germline lookup yields CDR1 SNHLY and CDR2 FYNNEI. The CDR3 has 15 residues. The V gene end was trimmed by 9 bases and the J gene end by 9 bases; junction bases not matched to a gene: 14. The CDR3 DNA is TGTGCCAGGGACGCCGGGCTAGCGGGAGCTAGTGAGCAGTTCTTC. As protein: CARDAGLAGASEQFF.

This clone occurred a few times. This chain joins TRBV5-5 and TRBJ2-1; TRBD2 matches at 7 bases. V lost 2 bases, J lost 7 bases, and 9 bases stayed unmatched. Looked up from germline, CDR1 is SGHKS and CDR2 is YYEKEE (reference sequence). The CDR3 loop spans 15 amino acids. For the CDR3, the DNA is TGTGCCAGCAGCTTCCTGGCGGGAGTCTCAAATGAGCAGTTCTTC. It translates to CASSFLAGVSNEQFF.

The V and J genes are TRBV7-2 and TRBJ1-5; no clear D. The CDR3 runs to 15 residues. The V and J ends lost 0 bases and 0 bases respectively, with 6 bases between them. CDR1 is SGHTA, CDR2 FQGNSA, per germline. CDR3 bases: TGTGCCAGCAGCTTAGCGAGCTTTAGCAATCAGCCCCAGCATTTT. Protein product: CASSLASFSNQPQHF.